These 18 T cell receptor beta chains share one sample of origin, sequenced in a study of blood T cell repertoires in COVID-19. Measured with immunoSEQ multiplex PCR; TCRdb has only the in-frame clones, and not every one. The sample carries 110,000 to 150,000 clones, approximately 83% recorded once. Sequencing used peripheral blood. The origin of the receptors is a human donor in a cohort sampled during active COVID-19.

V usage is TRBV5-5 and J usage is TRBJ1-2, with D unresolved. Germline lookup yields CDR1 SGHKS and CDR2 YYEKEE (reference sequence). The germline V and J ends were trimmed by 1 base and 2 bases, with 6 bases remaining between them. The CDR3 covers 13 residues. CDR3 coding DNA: TGTGCCAGCAGCTTGAACCAGAACTATGGCTACACCTTC. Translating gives CASSLNQNYGYTF.

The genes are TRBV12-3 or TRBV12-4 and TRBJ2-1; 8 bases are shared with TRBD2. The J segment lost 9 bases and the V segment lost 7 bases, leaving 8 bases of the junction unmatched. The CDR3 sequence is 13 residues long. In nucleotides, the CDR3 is TGTGCCAGCAATCCAGCGGGAGCTAGTGAGCAGTTCTTC. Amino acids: CASNPAGASEQFF.

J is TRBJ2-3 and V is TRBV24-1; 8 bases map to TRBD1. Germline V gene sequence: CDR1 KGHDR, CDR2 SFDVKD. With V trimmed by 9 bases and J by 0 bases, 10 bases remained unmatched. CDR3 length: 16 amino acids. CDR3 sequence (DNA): TGTGCCACCGCGGCGGGACAGGCCTATAGCACAGATACGCAGTATTTT. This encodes CATAAGQAYSTDTQYF.

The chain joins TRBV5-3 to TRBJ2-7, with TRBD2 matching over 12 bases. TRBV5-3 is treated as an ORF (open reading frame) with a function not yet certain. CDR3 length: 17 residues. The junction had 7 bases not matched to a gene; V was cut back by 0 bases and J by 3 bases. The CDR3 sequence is CARSLGLAGAFVYEQYF. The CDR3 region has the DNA TGTGCCAGAAGCTTGGGACTAGCGGGAGCTTTCGTCTACGAGCAGTACTTC.

CDR3 residues: CASSPGAGRETQYF. The DNA of the CDR3 is TGTGCCAGCAGCCCCGGGGCAGGGAGGGAGACCCAGTACTTC. The chain couples TRBV5-5 to TRBJ2-5; TRBD2 is a possible D gene (6 bases). Trimming took off 4 bases at V and 5 bases at J, with 15 bases between the two ends. CDR1 and CDR2 (germline): SGHKS, YYEKEE (reference sequence). The CDR3 is 14 residues long. Full variable domain (outside the CDR3, taken from reference TRBV5-5 and TRBJ2-5): DAGVTQSPTHLIKTRGQQVTLRCSPISGHKSVSWYQQVLGQGPQFIFQYYEKEERGRGNFPDRFSARQFPNYSSELNVNALLLGDSALYLCASSPGAGRETQYFGPGTRLLVL.

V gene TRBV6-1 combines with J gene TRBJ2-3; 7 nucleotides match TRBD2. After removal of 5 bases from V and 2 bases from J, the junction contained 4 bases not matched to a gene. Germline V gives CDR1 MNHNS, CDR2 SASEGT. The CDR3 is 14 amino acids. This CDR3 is CASSQLASTDTQYF. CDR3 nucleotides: TGTGCCAGCAGTCAACTAGCGTCCACAGATACGCAGTATTTT.

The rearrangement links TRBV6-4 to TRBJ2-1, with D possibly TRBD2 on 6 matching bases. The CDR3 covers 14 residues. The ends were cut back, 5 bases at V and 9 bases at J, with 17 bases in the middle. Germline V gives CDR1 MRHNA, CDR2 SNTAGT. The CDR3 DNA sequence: TGTGCCAGCAGTTCACTTCCTGCTAGCGTTGAGCAGTTCTTC. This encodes CASSSLPASVEQFF.

Written as DNA, the CDR3 is TGTGCCAGCAGCCGACAGCGGGAGCTCCTCAACTACGAGCAGTACTTC. Its translation is CASSRQRELLNYEQYF. This rearrangement joins TRBV4-2 to TRBJ2-7; 8 nucleotides align to TRBD2. V lost 4 bases and J lost 3; bases outside the gene matches: 11. The CDR3 has 16 residues. The germline gives CDR1 LGHNA, CDR2 YNFKEQ.

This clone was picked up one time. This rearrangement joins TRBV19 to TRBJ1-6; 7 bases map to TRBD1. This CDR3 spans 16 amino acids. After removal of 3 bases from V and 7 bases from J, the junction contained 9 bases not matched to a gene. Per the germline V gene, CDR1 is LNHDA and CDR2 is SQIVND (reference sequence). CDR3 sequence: CASSMTPGQRNSPLHF. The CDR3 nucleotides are TGTGCCAGTAGTATGACTCCGGGACAGAGGAATTCACCCCTCCACTTT.

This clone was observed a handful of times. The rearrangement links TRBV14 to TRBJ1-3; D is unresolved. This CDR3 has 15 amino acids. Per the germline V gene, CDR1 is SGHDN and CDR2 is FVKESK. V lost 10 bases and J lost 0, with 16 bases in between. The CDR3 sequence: CANRRNHYSGNTIYF. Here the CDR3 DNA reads TGTGCCAACCGACGGAACCACTACTCTGGAAACACCATATATTTT.

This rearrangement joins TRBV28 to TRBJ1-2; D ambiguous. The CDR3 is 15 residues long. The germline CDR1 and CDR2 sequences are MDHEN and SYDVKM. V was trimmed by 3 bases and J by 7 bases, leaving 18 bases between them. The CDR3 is CASSFAPPGSFGYTF. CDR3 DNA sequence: TGTGCCAGCAGTTTTGCCCCCCCGGGATCTTTTGGCTACACCTTC.

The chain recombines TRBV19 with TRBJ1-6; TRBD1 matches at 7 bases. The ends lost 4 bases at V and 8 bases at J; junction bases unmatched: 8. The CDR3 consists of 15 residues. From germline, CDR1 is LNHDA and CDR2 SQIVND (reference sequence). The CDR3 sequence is CASSTTIGQDSPLHF. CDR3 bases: TGTGCCAGTAGTACTACAATAGGACAGGATTCACCCCTCCACTTT.

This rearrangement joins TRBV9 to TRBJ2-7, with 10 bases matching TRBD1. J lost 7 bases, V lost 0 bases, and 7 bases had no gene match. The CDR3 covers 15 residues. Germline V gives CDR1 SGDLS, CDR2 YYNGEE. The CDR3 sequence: CASSVDGTGVYEQYF. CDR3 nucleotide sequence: TGTGCCAGCAGCGTAGACGGGACAGGGGTATATGAGCAGTACTTC.

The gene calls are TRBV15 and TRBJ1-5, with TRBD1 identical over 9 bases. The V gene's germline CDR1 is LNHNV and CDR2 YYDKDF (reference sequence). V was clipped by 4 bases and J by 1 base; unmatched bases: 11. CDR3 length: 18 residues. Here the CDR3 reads CATSKWGQGGSSNQPQHF. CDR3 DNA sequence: TGTGCCACCAGCAAGTGGGGACAGGGAGGTTCGAGCAATCAGCCCCAGCATTTT.

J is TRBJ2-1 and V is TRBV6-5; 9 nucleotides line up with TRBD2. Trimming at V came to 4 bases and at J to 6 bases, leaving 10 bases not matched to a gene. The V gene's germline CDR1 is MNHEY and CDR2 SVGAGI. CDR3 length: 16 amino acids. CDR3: CASSSLTSGRTNEQFF. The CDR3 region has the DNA TGTGCCAGCAGTTCTCTAACTAGCGGGCGCACCAATGAGCAGTTCTTC.

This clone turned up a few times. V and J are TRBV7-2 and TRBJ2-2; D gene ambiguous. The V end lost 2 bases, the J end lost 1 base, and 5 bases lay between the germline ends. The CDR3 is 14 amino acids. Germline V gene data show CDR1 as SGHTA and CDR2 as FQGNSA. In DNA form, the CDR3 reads TGTGCCAGCAGCTTACGAGGGAACACCGGGGAGCTGTTTTTT. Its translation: CASSLRGNTGELFF.

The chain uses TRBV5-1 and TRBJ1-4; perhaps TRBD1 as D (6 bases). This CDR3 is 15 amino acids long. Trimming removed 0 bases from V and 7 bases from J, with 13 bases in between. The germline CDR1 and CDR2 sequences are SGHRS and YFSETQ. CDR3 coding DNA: TGCGCCAGCAGCTTGGACACTCAGGGGAGTGAAAAACTGTTTTTT. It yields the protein CASSLDTQGSEKLFF.

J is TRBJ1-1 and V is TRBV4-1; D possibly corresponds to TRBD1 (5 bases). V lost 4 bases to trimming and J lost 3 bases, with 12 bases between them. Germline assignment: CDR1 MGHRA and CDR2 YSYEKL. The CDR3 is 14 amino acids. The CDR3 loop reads CASSRQGRDTEAFF. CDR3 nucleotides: TGCGCCAGCAGCCGACAAGGCAGGGACACTGAAGCTTTCTTT.